This T cell receptor (beta chain) originates from a study of blood T cell repertoires in COVID-19. This CDR3 contains 15 residues. This study enrolled people aged about 18 to 100 from around 26 US geographic areas. Two negative PCRs, clearance, or symptom resolution had been documented for recovered Cohort 3 donors. Authors' data handling: Estimates of nucleated cell counts were drawn from the amplification of reference gene primers. The data were produced by immunoSEQ multiplex PCR, yet TCRdb's version contains in-frame clones alone and is incomplete. The V and J calls and clone size are taken from that table; D and trimming were inferred from the DNA. The sample includes a few hundred thousand clones, 70% to 90% of them seen just once.

The rearrangement links TRBV21-1 to TRBJ1-1. TRBV21-1 is annotated as a pseudogene. Material: PBMCs or T cells enriched from blood (not recorded which). The sequence was collected from a man aged 25 to 40 who had recovered from COVID-19. This chain's CDR3 is CASSPRRSTNTEAFF. CDR3 DNA: TGTGCCAGCAGCCCACGCCGCTCTACGAACACTGAAGCTTTCTTT.